The T cell receptor (beta chain) described here comes from a study of somatic mutations in cytotoxic T cells in rheumatoid arthritis (TCRdb year 2017). About the study as a whole: Some T-cell populations stained with V beta antibodies were sorted by flow on a FACSAria II or Sony SH800 to nearly 100% purity, with sorted V beta1+ cells additionally subjected to TCRB sequencing. The study asked whether expanded CD8+ T-cell clones in newly diagnosed, untreated rheumatoid arthritis carry somatic mutations, and used TCRB deep sequencing to characterize clonality. TCRB deep sequencing covered roughly 60 patients with rheumatoid arthritis along with about 20 healthy controls. Patient and control groups had essentially identical median ages.

From V the trimming removes 3 bases and from J it removes 2 bases, while the gene matches leave 2 bases of the junction unaccounted for. CDR1 is given as SGHRS and CDR2 as YFSETQ, both from the germline V gene. The CDR3 sequence holds 13 residues, the cysteine and phenylalanine included. Only CDR3 DNA is held: 39 bases, read in frame from base 1. As for this clone: Its binding antigen is unknown. Per-nucleotide qualities are absent, and no much larger clonotype sits a single base away.

Broad study findings and their caveats: The slight TRBV07 underrepresentation in patients was not adjusted for multiple comparisons. Viral specificity could not be ruled out by absence from virus-specific databases, and the antigen targets of the expanded CD8+ clones remained unknown. In about an eighth of the roughly 65 patients the largest CD8+ clone exceeded 20% of CD8+ cells, and several identical CD8+ TCRB sequences were shared between blood and synovial fluid. There was no significant difference in CD8+ T-cell clonality between rheumatoid arthritis patients and age-matched healthy controls. Healthy controls showed no age-related increase in CD8+ clonality, whereas patients did (Spearman r of about 0.53).

Genomic DNA underwent TCRB CDR3 sequencing using the immunoSEQ assay. In the source study's methods: Only productive TCRB rearrangements were included in the analyses. Defining a clone by its unique TCRB CDR3 sequence, the study calculated clonality as a productive clonality index derived from Shannon entropy. To calculate repertoire overlap between two samples, the template counts of each clone were considered relative to each sample's total templates. A correlation with a Spearman r of approximately 0.58 was found between V-gene usage by flow cytometry and V-gene usage by TCRB sequencing. Imported from immuneACCESS, the table was reduced by TCRdb to in-frame sequences with V and J called. These copies leave out some clones; in studies compared against another copy, an unresolved V gene accounts for under half, and the cause of the remainder is not known. V, J and clone size were drawn from that table, and D and trimming were deduced from the DNA. This sample comprises over 8,000 clones, over 75% of them detected only once. The ten most abundant clones make up around a fifth of the sample.

Healthy controls were 15 to 20 blood donors whose buffy coats were used, with a median age of around 54 years (range about 21-80) and approximately 51% female. CD4+ and CD8+ cells were isolated by positive magnetic bead selection on an AutoMACS, and purity was checked by flow cytometry. Isolation of peripheral blood mononuclear cells was done through Ficoll-Paque PLUS density gradient separation. Using Nucleospin Tissue or Tissue XS kits, DNA was extracted from CD4-enriched, CD8-enriched or PBMC samples, with quantification by a Qubit 2.0 fluorometer. Sequencing was done on a sample of CD8+ T cells sorted from blood. This chain is built from TRBV5-1 and TRBJ2-7; the junction holds 7 bases that match TRBD1. The clonotype comes from a woman between 45 and 65 years old in good health. CDR3 reads: CASSSTGAYEQYF. The base sequence is TGCGCCAGCAGCTCAACAGGGGCCTACGAGCAGTACTTC. With the rest looked up from the reference TRBV5-1 and TRBJ2-7 genes rather than sequenced, the full variable domain is KAGVTQTPRYLIKTRGQQVTLSCSPISGHRSVSWYQQTPGQGLQFLFEYFSETQRNKGNFPGRFSGRQFSNSRSEMNVSTLELGDSALYLCASSSTGAYEQYFGPGTRLTVT.